The 22 T cell receptor beta chains in this list originate from one sample, sequenced in a study of T cell changes during pregnancy in multiple sclerosis. Using immunoSEQ multiplex PCR, the repertoire was profiled, and TCRdb retains in-frame clones only, with some absent. The table has 30,000 to 45,000 clones, around 90% seen once. The input for sequencing was CD4+ T cells from peripheral blood mononuclear cells, taken in the third trimester of pregnancy. These receptor sequences come from a female donor with multiple sclerosis, enrolled in a pregnancy study.

The chain has TRBV28 and TRBJ2-7; 8 positions agree with TRBD1. Germline CDR1 reads MDHEN; CDR2 reads SYDVKM. The CDR3 length is 15 residues. Trimming took 4 bases from V and 1 from J; bases not matched to a gene: 6. The CDR3 coding sequence is TGTGCCAGCAGTTCAGTCCAGGGGGCATCCTACGAGCAGTACTTC. Protein: CASSSVQGASYEQYF.

This rearrangement joins TRBV19 to TRBJ1-1, with no clear D. CDR3 length: 12 residues. CDR1 and CDR2 from the germline V gene are LNHDA and SQIVND (reference sequence). V was shortened by 3 bases and J by 6 bases, with 8 bases between the two germline ends. CDR3 DNA: TGTGCCAGTAGTATCTGGCCTTCTGAAGCTTTCTTT. Protein: CASSIWPSEAFF.

This chain connects TRBV6-1 to TRBJ1-3; D remains ambiguous. From germline, CDR1 is MNHNS and CDR2 SASEGT. The CDR3 loop spans 13 amino acids. Deletions cut 10 bases from V and 2 bases from J, with 12 bases between. The CDR3 nucleotides are TGTGCCACCCCGCATGAGGCTGGAAACACCATATATTTT. Protein product: CATPHEAGNTIYF.

The CDR3 here is CASSPGLAGVLEQFF. The CDR3 nucleotides are TGCGCCAGCAGCCCGGGACTAGCGGGAGTACTTGAGCAGTTCTTC. The chain uses TRBV5-1 and TRBJ2-1; 14 bases align to TRBD2. V lost 4 bases, J lost 9 bases, and 6 bases stayed unmatched. CDR3 size: 15 residues. Germline V gene sequence: CDR1 SGHRS, CDR2 YFSETQ.

V is TRBV7-2 and J is TRBJ2-1; D possibly corresponds to TRBD2 (6 bases). Germline V lookup: CDR1 SGHTA, CDR2 FQGNSA. The CDR3 has 14 residues. V lost 0 bases, J lost 4 bases, and 7 bases lay in between. DNA of the CDR3: TGTGCCAGCAGCTTAGCCGGGACTTACAATGAGCAGTTCTTC. Encoded protein: CASSLAGTYNEQFF.

This clone has only one observation. The chain employs TRBV7-8 and TRBJ1-2, with D tentatively TRBD1 (6 bases). The CDR3 runs 13 residues. Germline-derived CDR1 and CDR2 are SGHVS and FQNEAQ. V was clipped by 5 bases and J by 3 bases, with 10 bases between them. CDR3 sequence (DNA): TGTGCCAGCAGCCCCCGGACAGACTATGGCTACACCTTC. Its protein product is CASSPRTDYGYTF.

The chain combines TRBV29-1 with TRBJ2-1; D is ambiguous. Germline CDR1 is SQVTM and CDR2 is ANQGSEA. This CDR3 has 15 residues. The germline V and J ends were trimmed by 0 bases and 2 bases, with 11 bases remaining between them. CDR3 DNA: TGCAGCGTTGAAGAAGATAGCCGAACCTACAATGAGCAGTTCTTC. Protein: CSVEEDSRTYNEQFF.

J is TRBJ1-3 and V is TRBV7-9, with TRBD1 identical over 9 bases. The CDR3 has 15 residues. V was pared by 3 bases and J by 3 bases, with 3 bases of the junction left unmatched. From germline, CDR1 is SEHNR and CDR2 FQNEAQ (reference sequence). In nucleotides, the CDR3 is TGTGCCAGCAGCTTCGACAGGGGGTATGGAAACACCATATATTTT. Protein: CASSFDRGYGNTIYF.

The V gene is TRBV10-3, the J gene TRBJ1-1; 12 nucleotides match TRBD1. CDR1 is ENHRY, CDR2 SYGVKD, per germline. V gave up 6 bases and J gave up 4 bases; unmatched junction bases: 12. This CDR3 is 17 amino acids long. CDR3 loop: CAIRGSGQGAGGTEAFF. DNA for the CDR3: TGTGCCATCAGGGGTTCGGGACAGGGGGCCGGGGGCACTGAAGCTTTCTTT.

V usage is TRBV5-1 and J usage is TRBJ2-1, with 10 bases matching TRBD2. V was clipped by 2 bases and J by 7 bases; unmatched bases: 6. Per the germline V gene, CDR1 is SGHRS and CDR2 is YFSETQ. The CDR3 runs 15 residues. The CDR3 loop reads CASSLSPSGSNEQFF. CDR3 bases: TGCGCCAGCAGCTTATCGCCTAGCGGGAGTAATGAGCAGTTCTTC.

This clone was observed a handful of times. This sequence joins TRBV5-6 and TRBJ2-5; 8 nucleotides line up with TRBD2. This CDR3 is built from 15 residues. The germline V gene has CDR1 SGHDT and CDR2 YYEEEE. V was pared by 3 bases and J by 1 base, with 5 bases of the junction left unmatched. CDR3 region: CASSSLAGRQETQYF. The CDR3, as DNA: TGTGCCAGCAGCTCGTTAGCGGGACGCCAAGAGACCCAGTACTTC.

This chain uses TRBV5-1 with TRBJ2-3; no clear D gene. There are 16 residues in the CDR3. Germline CDR1 SGHRS, CDR2 YFSETQ. The V end lost 0 bases, the J end lost 0 bases, and 11 bases lay between the germline ends. Written as DNA, the CDR3 is TGCGCCAGCAGCTTGGACAGCCACCCTAGCACAGATACGCAGTATTTT. Translated, it gives CASSLDSHPSTDTQYF.

The rearrangement joins TRBV2 to TRBJ2-7, with TRBD1 identical over 7 bases. V dropped 3 bases and J dropped 1; count of bases not matched to a gene: 9. The CDR3 runs 16 residues. CDR1 is SNHLY, CDR2 FYNNEI, per germline. The CDR3 reads CASSDRGFSSSYEQYF. The CDR3 DNA reads TGTGCCAGCAGTGACAGGGGGTTCTCTTCTTCCTACGAGCAGTACTTC.

The chain is built from TRBV18 and TRBJ2-3; the match to TRBD1 covers 7 bases. This CDR3 has 16 amino acids. The germline CDR1 and CDR2 sequences are KGHSH and LQKENI. V dropped 3 bases and J dropped 1; count of bases not matched to a gene: 7. The CDR3 here is CASSPPGTARTDTQYF. The CDR3 nucleotides are TGTGCCAGCTCACCTCCCGGGACAGCTCGCACAGATACGCAGTATTTT.

This clone was observed a single time. The chain's CDR3 is CASSVANPGLAGTNEQFF. The CDR3 coding sequence is TGTGCCAGCAGCGTAGCTAATCCCGGACTAGCGGGAACCAATGAGCAGTTCTTC. This chain connects TRBV9 to TRBJ2-1; 12 positions match TRBD2. This CDR3 has 18 residues. V was clipped by 0 bases and J by 6 bases; unmatched bases: 10. Looked up from germline, CDR1 is SGDLS and CDR2 is YYNGEE.

This chain's CDR3 is CASSPTAAYNNEQFF. In nucleotides, the CDR3 is TGTGCCAGTAGCCCGACTGCGGCCTATAACAATGAGCAGTTCTTC. The V call is TRBV19, the J call TRBJ2-1; D uncertain. CDR3 size: 15 residues. The germline V gene has CDR1 LNHDA and CDR2 SQIVND (reference sequence). V shed 6 bases and J shed 5 bases, with 17 bases lying between them.

This chain links TRBV30 with TRBJ2-7; no clear D. Germline V CDR1 and CDR2: GTSNPN, SVGIG (reference sequence). The V end was cut by 1 base, the J end by 3 bases, with 10 bases between. There are 13 residues in the CDR3. The CDR3 region has the DNA TGTGCCTGGAGTGCGGGTTCCCTCTACGAGCAGTACTTC. This gives the protein CAWSAGSLYEQYF.

This clone was counted a single time. The rearrangement uses TRBV19 and TRBJ2-1; a weak D match, TRBD2 (6 bases). The CDR3 runs to 15 residues. Trimming left V 6 bases short and J 0 bases short, with 12 bases between. Germline loops: CDR1 LNHDA, CDR2 SQIVND (reference sequence). The CDR3 sequence is CASSLAGFSYNEQFF. The CDR3 nucleotides read TGTGCCAGTAGCCTGGCGGGGTTCTCCTACAATGAGCAGTTCTTC.

The rearrangement uses TRBV27 and TRBJ2-1; 7 bases align to TRBD2. The CDR3 is 15 amino acids. CDR1 and CDR2 from the germline V gene are MNHEY and SMNVEV (reference sequence). With 2 bases clipped from V and 6 bases from J, the junction kept 7 bases outside the gene matches. CDR3 coding DNA: TGTGCCAGCAGTTTAAGGGCTAGCGGACCCAATGAGCAGTTCTTC. Its protein is CASSLRASGPNEQFF.

This chain links TRBV2 with TRBJ1-4; D is ambiguous. Trimming left V 8 bases short and J 8 bases short, with 9 bases between. This CDR3 comprises 11 residues. The germline V gene encodes CDR1 SNHLY and CDR2 FYNNEI. This chain's CDR3 is CASLRAEKLFF. The CDR3 DNA reads TGTGCCAGCCTGAGGGCCGAAAAACTGTTTTTT.

The chain combines TRBV10-3 with TRBJ2-3, with 7 bases lining up with TRBD2. Germline values: CDR1 ENHRY, CDR2 SYGVKD. J gave up 0 bases and V 2 bases, and 5 bases lay outside the gene matches. CDR3 size: 16 residues. For the CDR3, the DNA is TGTGCCATCAGTGAGCGGGCTAGCGGAAGCACAGATACGCAGTATTTT. It yields the protein CAISERASGSTDTQYF.

This clone appeared once. V is TRBV2 and J is TRBJ1-4, with D maybe TRBD1 (6 bases). In germline, CDR1 is SNHLY, CDR2 FYNNEI. V was trimmed by 7 bases and J by 8 bases, leaving 11 bases between them. This CDR3 is built from 12 residues. The CDR3 DNA reads TGTGCCAGCACGGACAGCCTCGAAAAACTGTTTTTT. Amino acid sequence: CASTDSLEKLFF.